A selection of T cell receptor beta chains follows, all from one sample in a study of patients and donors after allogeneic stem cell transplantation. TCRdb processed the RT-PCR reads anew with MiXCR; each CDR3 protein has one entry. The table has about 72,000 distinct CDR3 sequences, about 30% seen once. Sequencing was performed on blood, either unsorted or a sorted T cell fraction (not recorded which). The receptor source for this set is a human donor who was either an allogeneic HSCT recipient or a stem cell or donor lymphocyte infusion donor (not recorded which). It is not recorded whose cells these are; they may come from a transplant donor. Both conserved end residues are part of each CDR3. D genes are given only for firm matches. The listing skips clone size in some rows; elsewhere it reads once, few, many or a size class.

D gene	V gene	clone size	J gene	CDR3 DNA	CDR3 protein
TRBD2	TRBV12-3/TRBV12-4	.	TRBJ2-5	TGTGCCAGCAACCACCGGGGGGACCAAGAGACCCAGTACTTC	CASNHRGDQETQYF
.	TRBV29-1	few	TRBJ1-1	TGCAGCGCCTTTCGGGGCACTGAAGCTTTCTTT	CSAFRGTEAFF
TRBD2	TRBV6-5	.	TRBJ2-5	TGTGCCAGCAGTTACTCGAAACTAGCGGGCACGGGGACCCAGTACTTC	CASSYSKLAGTGTQYF
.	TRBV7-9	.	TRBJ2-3	TGTGCCAGCAGCTTAATGATGGATACGCAGTATTTT	CASSLMMDTQYF
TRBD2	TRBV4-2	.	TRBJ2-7	TGTGCCAGCAGCCAAGAGTGGGGGACTAGCGGGACCTACGAGCAGTACTTC	CASSQEWGTSGTYEQYF
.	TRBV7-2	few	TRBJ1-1	TGTGCCGGAGAGCGGGGGCGCAACACTGAAGCTTTCTTT	CAGERGRNTEAFF
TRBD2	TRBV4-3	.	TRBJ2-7	TGCGCCAGCAGCCAAGGGGGCGGGAGGCCTAAATACGAGCAGTACTTC	CASSQGGGRPKYEQYF
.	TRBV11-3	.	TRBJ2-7	TGTGCCAGCAGCCCTTCGGACTATTTGGAGCAGTACTTC	CASSPSDYLEQYF
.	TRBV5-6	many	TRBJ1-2	TGTGCCAGCAGCTTGGGGTCAGGATATGGCTACACCTTC	CASSLGSGYGYTF
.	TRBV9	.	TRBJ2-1	TGTGCCAGCAGCGTAGAACAATACAATGAGCAGTTCTTC	CASSVEQYNEQFF
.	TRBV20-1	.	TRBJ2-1	TGCAGTGCTAGAGATCCCAGCGGGCCTGTCAATGAGCAGTTCTTC	CSARDPSGPVNEQFF
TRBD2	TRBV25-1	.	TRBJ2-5	TGTGCCAGCGGTTTGACTAGCGGGGCCATCCAAGAGACCCAGTACTTC	CASGLTSGAIQETQYF
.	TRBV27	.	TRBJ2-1	TGTGCCAGCAGCCTAGACCCCCTGGGCCAGAGCTCCTACAATGAGCAGTTCTTC	CASSLDPLGQSSYNEQFF
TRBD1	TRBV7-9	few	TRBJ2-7	TGTGCCAGCAGCTCCCGGACAGGGCGCTCCTACGAGCAGTACTTC	CASSSRTGRSYEQYF
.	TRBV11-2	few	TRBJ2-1	TGTGCCAGCAGCTCCATCGAGACCATTCAGTTCTTC	CASSSIETIQFF
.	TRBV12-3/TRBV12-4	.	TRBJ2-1	TGTGCCAGCAGTACCGACAGAGCCTCCTACAATGAGCAGTTCTTC	CASSTDRASYNEQFF
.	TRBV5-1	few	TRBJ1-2	TGCGCCAGCAGCTTGTCGACAGGCTATGGCTACACCTTC	CASSLSTGYGYTF
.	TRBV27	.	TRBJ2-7	TGTGCCAGCACCGACAGGGAGGGATCCTACGAGCAGTACTTC	CASTDREGSYEQYF
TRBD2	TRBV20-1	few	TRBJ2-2	TGCAGTGCTAACCAGCGGGATGGGAACACCGGGGAGCTGTTTTTT	CSANQRDGNTGELFF
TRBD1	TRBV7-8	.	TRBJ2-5	TGTGCCAGCAGCCCTGGGACAGGGTGGTTGGAGACCCAGTACTTC	CASSPGTGWLETQYF
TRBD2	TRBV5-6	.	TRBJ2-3	TGTGCCAGCAGCTTGGGCGGGACTAGCAGACCTTTAGATACGCAGTATTTT	CASSLGGTSRPLDTQYF
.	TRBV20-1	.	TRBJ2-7	TGCAGTGCCATTAGCGGTTACGAGCAGTACTTC	CSAISGYEQYF
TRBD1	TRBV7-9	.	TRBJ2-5	TGTGCCAGCAGCCAAATGGGACAGGGGCGATGGGCCCAGTACTTC	CASSQMGQGRWAQYF
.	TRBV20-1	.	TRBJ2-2	TGCAGTGCTAGGTTCCGGGGCCCTAACACCGGGGAGCTGTTTTTT	CSARFRGPNTGELFF
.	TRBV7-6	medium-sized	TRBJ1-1	TGTGCCAGCAGCTTAGCACAGGGTTCTGAAGCTTTCTTT	CASSLAQGSEAFF
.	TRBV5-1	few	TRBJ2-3	TGCGCCAGCAGCTTGGAGAGGAGTCCAGATACGCAGTATTTT	CASSLERSPDTQYF
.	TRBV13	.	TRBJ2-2	TGTGCCAGCACCCGGGGGCAGAACACCGGGGAGCTGTTTTTT	CASTRGQNTGELFF
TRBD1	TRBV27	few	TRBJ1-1	TGTGCCAGCAGTCCGAGACAGGGGTGGACTGAAGCTTTCTTT	CASSPRQGWTEAFF
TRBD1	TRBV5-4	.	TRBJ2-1	TGTGCCAGCAGCCCAGGACAGGGGGGCTACAATGAGCAGTTCTTC	CASSPGQGGYNEQFF
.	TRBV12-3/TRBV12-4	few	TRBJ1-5	TGTGCCAGCATGGGTGGCGGCAATCAGCCCCAGCATTTT	CASMGGGNQPQHF
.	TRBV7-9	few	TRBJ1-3	TGTGCCAGCAGCTTTCCCTCTTGGAGCGGGGGGATTAGTGGAAACACCATATATTTT	CASSFPSWSGGISGNTIYF
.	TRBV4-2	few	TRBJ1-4	TGTGCCAGCAGCCCGCTCTACAGCCCCGGGACGGCAACTAATGAAAAACTGTTTTTT	CASSPLYSPGTATNEKLFF
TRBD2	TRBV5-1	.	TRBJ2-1	TGCGCCAGCCTCCCTAGCGGGGGGGCCGATGAGCAGTTCTTC	CASLPSGGADEQFF
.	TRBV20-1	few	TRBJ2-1	TGCAGTGCTAGTGAGTCCGGGGGAGCATGGAATGAGCAGTTCTTC	CSASESGGAWNEQFF
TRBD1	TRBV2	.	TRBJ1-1	TGTGCCAGCGACGACAGGGGGGCTGAAGCTTTCTTT	CASDDRGAEAFF
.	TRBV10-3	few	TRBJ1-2	TGTGCCATCGGGGGAGGGTATGGCTACACCTTC	CAIGGGYGYTF
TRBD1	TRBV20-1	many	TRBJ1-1	TGCAGTGCCACGCGGACAGGGGGCGAAATTTTGAACACTGAAGCTTTCTTT	CSATRTGGEILNTEAFF
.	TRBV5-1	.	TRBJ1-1	TGCGCCAGCAGCTTCGGGGACGAGAGGACTGAAGCTTTCTTT	CASSFGDERTEAFF
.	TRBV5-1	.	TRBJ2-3	TGCGCCAGCAGCTTGCGGTACCACACAGATACGCAGTATTTT	CASSLRYHTDTQYF
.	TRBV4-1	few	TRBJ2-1	TGCGCCAGCAGCCAAAATAAAGCCGGGGGAAATGAGCAGTTCTTC	CASSQNKAGGNEQFF
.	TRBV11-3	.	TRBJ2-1	TGTGCCAGCAGCTTATCGGCAGAAGAGCAGTTCTTC	CASSLSAEEQFF
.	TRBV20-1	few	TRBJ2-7	TGCAGTGCTAGTGAGACCAACTCCTACGAGCAGTACTTC	CSASETNSYEQYF
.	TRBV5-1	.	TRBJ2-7	TGCGCCAGCGATCCTCATGGGGACTCCTACGAGCAGTACTTC	CASDPHGDSYEQYF